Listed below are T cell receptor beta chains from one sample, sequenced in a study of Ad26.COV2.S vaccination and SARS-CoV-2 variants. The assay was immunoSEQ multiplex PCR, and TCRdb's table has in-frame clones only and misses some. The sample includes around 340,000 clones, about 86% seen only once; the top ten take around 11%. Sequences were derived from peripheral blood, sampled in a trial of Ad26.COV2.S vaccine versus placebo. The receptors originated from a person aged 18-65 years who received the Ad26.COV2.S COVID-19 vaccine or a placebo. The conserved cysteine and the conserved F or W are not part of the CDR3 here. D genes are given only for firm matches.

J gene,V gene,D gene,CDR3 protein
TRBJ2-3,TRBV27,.,ASSPPAGLSDTQY
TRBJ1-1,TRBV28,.,ATHPVSVPLSRAF
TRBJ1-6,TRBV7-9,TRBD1,ASSTGQVRSSYNSPLH
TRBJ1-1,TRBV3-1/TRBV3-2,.,ASSQEWAANTEAF
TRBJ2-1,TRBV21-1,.,ASSADGLNEQF
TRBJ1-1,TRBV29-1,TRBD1,SVEVTGGYTEAF
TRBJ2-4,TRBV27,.,ARLSVDRIRLDS
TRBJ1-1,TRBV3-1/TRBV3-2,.,ASSQEVGANTEAF
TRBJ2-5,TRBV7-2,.,ASSLDGLLPTQY
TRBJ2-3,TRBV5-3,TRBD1,ARSISGTGATDTQY
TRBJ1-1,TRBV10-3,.,AIGDGVTEAF
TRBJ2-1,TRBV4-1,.,ASSQVAASSTQRTYNEQF
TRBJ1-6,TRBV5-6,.,ASKGGSYNSPLH
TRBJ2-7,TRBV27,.,ASSYGENYEQY
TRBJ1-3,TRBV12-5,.,ASGLLASSGNTIY
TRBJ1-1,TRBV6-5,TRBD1,ASSYSSTGAEAF
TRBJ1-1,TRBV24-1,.,ATSDGGKSNTEAF
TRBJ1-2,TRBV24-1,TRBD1,ATRTRDSGDYGYT
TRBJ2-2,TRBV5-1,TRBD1,ASSSDRGQANTGELF
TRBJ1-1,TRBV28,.,ASSYRGVGNTEAF
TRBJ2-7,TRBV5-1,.,ASSLDTPYEQY
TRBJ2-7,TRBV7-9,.,ASSYSSDEQY
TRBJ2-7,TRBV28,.,ASRPLGGSSYEQY
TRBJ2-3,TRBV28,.,ASKPLLGTDTQY
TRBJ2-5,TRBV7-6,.,ASSLKLLVYQETQY
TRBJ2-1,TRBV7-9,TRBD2,ASSLAAGGTYNEQF
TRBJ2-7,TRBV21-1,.,ASSNVRGLEEQY
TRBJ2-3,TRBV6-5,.,ASREFKGTDTQY
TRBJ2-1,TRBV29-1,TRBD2,SVERRLAGGNEQF
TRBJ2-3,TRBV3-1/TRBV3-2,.,ASSQVPPGFAGTDTQY
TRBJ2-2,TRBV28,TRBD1,ASSFPAGGTGELF
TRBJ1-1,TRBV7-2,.,ASSFNQGDTEAF
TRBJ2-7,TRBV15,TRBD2,ATSRDPGGSSYEQY
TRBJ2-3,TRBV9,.,ASSVGGLGTDTQY
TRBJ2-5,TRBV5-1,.,ASSFGGGETQY
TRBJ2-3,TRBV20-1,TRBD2,SASTSGDSTDTQY
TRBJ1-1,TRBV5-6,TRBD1,ASSSGQGVPGEAF
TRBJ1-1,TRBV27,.,ASSLLAHREAF
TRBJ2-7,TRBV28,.,ASSLSWDQTTYEQY
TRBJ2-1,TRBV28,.,ASSLRELNYNEQF
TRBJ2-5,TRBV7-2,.,ASRNPQGVRGTQY
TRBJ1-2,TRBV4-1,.,ASSQAGYPTEGYT
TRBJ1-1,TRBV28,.,ASVRYGRSNTEAF
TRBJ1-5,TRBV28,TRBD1,ASSKQGNRKQPQH
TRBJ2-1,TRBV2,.,ASIVGLSYNEQF
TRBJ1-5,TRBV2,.,ASSAWRGSNQPQH
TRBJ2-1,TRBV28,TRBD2,ASRTAGGLVNEQF
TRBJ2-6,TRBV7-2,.,ASSLTWSGLSSGANVLT
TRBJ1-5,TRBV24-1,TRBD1,ATSDSSLDRAQPQH
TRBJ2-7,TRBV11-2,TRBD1,ASSTSRGLGEQY
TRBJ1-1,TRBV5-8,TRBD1,ASSRDRGLTEAF
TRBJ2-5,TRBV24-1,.,ATSDRGLAGETQY
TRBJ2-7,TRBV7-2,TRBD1,ASSLGNRGLYEQY
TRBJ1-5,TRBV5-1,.,ASRLGGFENQPQH
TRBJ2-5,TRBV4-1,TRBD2,ASSQDLGLAGAETQY